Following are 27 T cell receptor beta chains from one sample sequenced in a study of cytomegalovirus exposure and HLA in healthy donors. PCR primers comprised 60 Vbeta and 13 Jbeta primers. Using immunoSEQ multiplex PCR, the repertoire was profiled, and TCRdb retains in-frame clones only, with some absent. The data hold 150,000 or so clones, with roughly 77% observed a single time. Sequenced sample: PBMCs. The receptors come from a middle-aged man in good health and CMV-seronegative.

The CDR3 nucleotides are TGTGCCACCAGCAGAGAGTGGACAAGCTACGAGCAGTACTTC. This gives the protein CATSREWTSYEQYF. The chain combines TRBV15 with TRBJ2-7; D may be TRBD1 (5 bases). The germline CDR1 and CDR2 sequences are LNHNV and YYDKDF (reference sequence). There are 14 residues in the CDR3. Trimming removed 0 bases at V and 3 bases at J, with 9 bases between.

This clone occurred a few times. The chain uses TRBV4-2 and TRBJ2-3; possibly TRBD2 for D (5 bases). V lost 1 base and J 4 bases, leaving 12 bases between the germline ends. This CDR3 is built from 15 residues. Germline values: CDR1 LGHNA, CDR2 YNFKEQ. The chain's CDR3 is CASSQATAGADTQYF. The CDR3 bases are TGTGCCAGCAGCCAAGCCACCGCGGGCGCAGATACGCAGTATTTT.

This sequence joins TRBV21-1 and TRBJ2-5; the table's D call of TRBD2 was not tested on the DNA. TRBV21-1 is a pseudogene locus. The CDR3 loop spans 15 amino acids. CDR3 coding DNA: TGTGCCAGCAGCTCTCGGGGGGTCCCACAAGAGACCCAGTACTTC. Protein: CASSSRGVPQETQYF.

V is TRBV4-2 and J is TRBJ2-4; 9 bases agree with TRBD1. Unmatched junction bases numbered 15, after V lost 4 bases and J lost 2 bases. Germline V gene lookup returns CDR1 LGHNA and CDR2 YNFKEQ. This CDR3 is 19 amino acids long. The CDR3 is CASSRELTTTGGSKNIQYF. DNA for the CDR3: TGTGCCAGCAGCCGGGAACTAACGACTACAGGGGGCTCCAAAAACATTCAGTACTTC.

The chain's CDR3 is CASSGLLGNEQYF. The CDR3 DNA reads as TGTGCCAGCAGCGGCCTTCTCGGGAACGAGCAGTACTTC. The chain employs TRBV9 and TRBJ2-7; weak D call: TRBD2 (5 bases). The V gene's germline CDR1 is SGDLS and CDR2 YYNGEE. The CDR3 has 13 residues. Trimming took 3 bases from V and 5 from J, leaving 12 bases between them.

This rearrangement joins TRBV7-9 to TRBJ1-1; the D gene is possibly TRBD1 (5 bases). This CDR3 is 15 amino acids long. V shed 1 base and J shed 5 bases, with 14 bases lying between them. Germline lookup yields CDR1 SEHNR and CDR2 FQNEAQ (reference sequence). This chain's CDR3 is CASSLGIGDWTEAFF. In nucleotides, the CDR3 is TGTGCCAGCAGCTTAGGAATAGGGGATTGGACTGAAGCTTTCTTT.

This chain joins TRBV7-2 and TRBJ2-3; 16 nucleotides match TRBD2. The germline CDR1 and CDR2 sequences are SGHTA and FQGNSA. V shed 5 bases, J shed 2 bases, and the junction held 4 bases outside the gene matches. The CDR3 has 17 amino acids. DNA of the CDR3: TGTGCCAGCAGCGGGGGGACTAGCGGGGGGGCCACAGATACGCAGTATTTT. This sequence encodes CASSGGTSGGATDTQYF.

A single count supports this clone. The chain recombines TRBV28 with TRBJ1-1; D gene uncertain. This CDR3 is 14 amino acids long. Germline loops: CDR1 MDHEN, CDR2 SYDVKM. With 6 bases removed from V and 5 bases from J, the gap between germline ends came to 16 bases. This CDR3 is CASRPSGPGTEAFF. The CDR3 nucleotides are TGTGCCAGCAGACCCTCCGGGCCGGGGACTGAAGCTTTCTTT.

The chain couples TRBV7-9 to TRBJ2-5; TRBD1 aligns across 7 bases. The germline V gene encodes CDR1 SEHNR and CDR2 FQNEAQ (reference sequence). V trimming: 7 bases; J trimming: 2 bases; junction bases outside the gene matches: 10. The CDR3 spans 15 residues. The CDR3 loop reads CASTPRGRGQETQYF. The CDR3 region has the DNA TGTGCCAGCACCCCACGCGGCAGGGGGCAAGAGACCCAGTACTTC.

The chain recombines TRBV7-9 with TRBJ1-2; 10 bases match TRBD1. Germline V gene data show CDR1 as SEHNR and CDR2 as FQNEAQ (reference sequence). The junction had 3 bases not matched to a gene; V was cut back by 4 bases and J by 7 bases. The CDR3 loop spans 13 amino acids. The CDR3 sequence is CASSSGTGVGYTF. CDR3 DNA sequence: TGTGCCAGCAGCTCCGGGACAGGGGTTGGCTACACCTTC.

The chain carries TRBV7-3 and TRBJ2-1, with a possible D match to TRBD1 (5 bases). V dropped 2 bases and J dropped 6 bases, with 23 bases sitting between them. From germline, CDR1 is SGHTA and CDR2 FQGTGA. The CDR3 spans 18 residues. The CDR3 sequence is CASSLGGRDHSARNEQFF. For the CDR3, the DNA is TGTGCCAGCAGCTTAGGCGGCAGGGATCATTCTGCCCGCAATGAGCAGTTCTTC.

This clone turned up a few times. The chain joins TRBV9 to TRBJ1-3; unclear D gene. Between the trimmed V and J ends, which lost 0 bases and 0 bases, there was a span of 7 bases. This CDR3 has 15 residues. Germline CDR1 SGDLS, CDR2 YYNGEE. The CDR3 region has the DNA TGTGCCAGCAGCGTAGATCACAGCTCTGGAAACACCATATATTTT. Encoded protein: CASSVDHSSGNTIYF.

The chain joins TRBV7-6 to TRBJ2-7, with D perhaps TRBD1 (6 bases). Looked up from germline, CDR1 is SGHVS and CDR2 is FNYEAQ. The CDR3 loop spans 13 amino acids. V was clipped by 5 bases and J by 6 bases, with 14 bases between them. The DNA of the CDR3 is TGTGCCAGCAGCCACGGGACATCCCTCGAGCAGTACTTC. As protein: CASSHGTSLEQYF. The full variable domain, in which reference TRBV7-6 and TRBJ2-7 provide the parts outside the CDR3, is GAGVSQSPRYKVTKRGQDVALRCDPISGHVSLYWYRQALGQGPEFLTYFNYEAQQDKSGLPNDRFSAERPEGSISTLTIQRTEQRDSAMYRCASSHGTSLEQYFGPGTRLTVT.

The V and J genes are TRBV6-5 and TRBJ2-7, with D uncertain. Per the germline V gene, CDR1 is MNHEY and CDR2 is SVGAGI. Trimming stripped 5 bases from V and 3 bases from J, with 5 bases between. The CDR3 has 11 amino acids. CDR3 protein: CASSTGYEQYF. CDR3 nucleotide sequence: TGTGCCAGCAGTACGGGCTACGAGCAGTACTTC.

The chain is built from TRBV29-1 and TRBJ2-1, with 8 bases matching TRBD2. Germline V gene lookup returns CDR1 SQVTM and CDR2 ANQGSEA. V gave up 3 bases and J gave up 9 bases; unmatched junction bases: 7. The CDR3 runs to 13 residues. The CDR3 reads CSVDSGAGGEQFF. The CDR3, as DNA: TGCAGCGTTGACTCGGGGGCGGGAGGTGAGCAGTTCTTC.

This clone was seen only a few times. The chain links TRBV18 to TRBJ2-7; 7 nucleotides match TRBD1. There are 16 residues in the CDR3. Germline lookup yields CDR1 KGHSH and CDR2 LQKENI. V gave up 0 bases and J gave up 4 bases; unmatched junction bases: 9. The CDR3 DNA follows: TGTGCCAGCTCACCACCGTGGGGTGAGGGGGCTTACGAGCAGTACTTC. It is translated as CASSPPWGEGAYEQYF.

CDR3 nucleotides: TGTGCCAGCAGCTCTAGCGGGGGGGCAGATACGCAGTATTTT. The encoded protein is CASSSSGGADTQYF. The chain combines TRBV5-6 with TRBJ2-3; 12 bases line up with TRBD2. Germline CDR1 SGHDT, CDR2 YYEEEE. The CDR3 has 14 residues. V shed 3 bases and J 4 bases; nucleotides not matched to a gene: 0.

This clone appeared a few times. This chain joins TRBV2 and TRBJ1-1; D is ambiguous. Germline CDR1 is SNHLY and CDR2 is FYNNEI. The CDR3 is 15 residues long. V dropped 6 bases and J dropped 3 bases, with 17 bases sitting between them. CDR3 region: CASSAHEYDYTEAFF. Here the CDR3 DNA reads TGTGCCAGCAGCGCCCATGAATATGACTACACTGAAGCTTTCTTT. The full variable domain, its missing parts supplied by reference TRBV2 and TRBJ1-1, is EPEVTQTPSHQVTQMGQEVILRCVPISNHLYFYWYRQILGQKVEFLVSFYNNEISEKSEIFDDQFSVERPDGSNFTLKIRSTKLEDSAMYFCASSAHEYDYTEAFFGQGTRLTVV.

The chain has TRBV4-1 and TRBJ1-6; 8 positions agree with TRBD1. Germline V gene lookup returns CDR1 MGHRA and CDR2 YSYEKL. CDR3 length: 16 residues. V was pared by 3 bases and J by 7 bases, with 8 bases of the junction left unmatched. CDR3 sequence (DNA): TGCGCCAGCAGCCAGCCCAACAGGGGGAGAAATTCACCCCTCCACTTT. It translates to CASSQPNRGRNSPLHF.

In DNA form, the CDR3 reads TGTGCCAGCAGTTCCCGGACAGGGGGCGCAATGTTCGGGGCGGGGGGGCCACCCGGGGAGCTGTTTTTT. Translating it yields CASSSRTGGAMFGAGGPPGELFF. The chain carries TRBV28 and TRBJ2-2, with 11 nucleotides matching TRBD1. CDR1 and CDR2 (germline): MDHEN, SYDVKM. The CDR3 has 23 residues. V shed 4 bases, J shed 6 bases, and the junction held 28 bases outside the gene matches.

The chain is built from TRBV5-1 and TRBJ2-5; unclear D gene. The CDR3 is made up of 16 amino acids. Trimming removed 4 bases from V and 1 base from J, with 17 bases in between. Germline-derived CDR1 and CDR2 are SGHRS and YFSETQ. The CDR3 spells CASSSPPPSFQETQYF. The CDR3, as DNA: TGCGCCAGCAGCAGCCCCCCCCCTAGTTTCCAAGAGACCCAGTACTTC.

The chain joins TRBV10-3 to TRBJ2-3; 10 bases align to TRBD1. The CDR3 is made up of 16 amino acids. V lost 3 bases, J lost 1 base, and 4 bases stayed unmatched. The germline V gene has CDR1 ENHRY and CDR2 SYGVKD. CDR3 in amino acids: CAISDPGTGGTDTQYF. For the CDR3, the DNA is TGTGCCATCAGTGACCCCGGGACAGGGGGCACAGATACGCAGTATTTT.

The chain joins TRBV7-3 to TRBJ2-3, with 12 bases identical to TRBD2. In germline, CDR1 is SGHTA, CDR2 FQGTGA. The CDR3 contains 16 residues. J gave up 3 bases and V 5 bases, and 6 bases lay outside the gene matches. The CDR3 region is CASSVSSGGATDTQYF. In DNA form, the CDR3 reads TGTGCCAGCAGCGTATCTAGCGGGGGGGCAACAGATACGCAGTATTTT.

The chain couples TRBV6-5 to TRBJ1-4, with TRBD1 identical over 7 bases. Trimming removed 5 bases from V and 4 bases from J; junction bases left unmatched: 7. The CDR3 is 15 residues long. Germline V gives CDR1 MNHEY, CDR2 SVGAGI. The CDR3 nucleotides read TGTGCCAGCAGTACCCGGGACAGTAGTAATGAAAAACTGTTTTTT. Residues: CASSTRDSSNEKLFF.

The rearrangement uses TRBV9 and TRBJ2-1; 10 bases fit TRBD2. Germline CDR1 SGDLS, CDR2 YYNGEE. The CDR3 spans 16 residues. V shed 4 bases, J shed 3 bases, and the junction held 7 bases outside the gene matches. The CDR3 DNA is TGTGCCAGCAGCTTCACTCTAGCGGGGGACTACAATGAGCAGTTCTTC. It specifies CASSFTLAGDYNEQFF.

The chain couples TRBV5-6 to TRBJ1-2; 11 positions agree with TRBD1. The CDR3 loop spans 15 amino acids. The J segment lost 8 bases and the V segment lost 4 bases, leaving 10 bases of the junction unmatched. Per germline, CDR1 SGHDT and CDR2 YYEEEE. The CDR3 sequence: CASSPGQGEVRGYTF. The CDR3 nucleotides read TGTGCCAGCAGCCCGGGACAGGGGGAGGTTAGAGGCTACACCTTC.

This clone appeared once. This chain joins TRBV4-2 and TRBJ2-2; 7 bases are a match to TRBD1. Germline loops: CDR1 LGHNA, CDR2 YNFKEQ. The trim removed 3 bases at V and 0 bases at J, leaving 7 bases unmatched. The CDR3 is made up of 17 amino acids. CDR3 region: CASSHQTGVANTGELFF. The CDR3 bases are TGTGCCAGCAGCCATCAAACAGGGGTGGCGAACACCGGGGAGCTGTTTTTT.